The rows below give T cell receptor beta chains drawn from one sample of a study of T cells in Graves' hyperthyroidism and ophthalmopathy. MiXCR, run by TCRdb on the multiplex PCR reads, gives a single entry per CDR3 protein. This sample has around 300,000 distinct CDR3 sequences; 13% occur once, and the top ten carry 6% to 8%. The sequenced material came from blood. The receptor source for this set is a woman aged 25 to 39 with Graves' hyperthyroidism that later progressed to Graves' ophthalmopathy. CDR3s include the opening cysteine and the closing phenylalanine or tryptophan.

>13|TRBJ2-5|TRBV29-1
CSGRRGIGETQYF
>15|TRBJ2-1|TRBV20-1
CSARLWQGAGYEQFF
>12|TRBJ2-7|TRBV3-1
CASSQWTAEQYF
>16|TRBJ2-1|TRBV15
CATSRIRDRGTNEQFF
>13|TRBJ2-5|TRBV30
CARGQGAQETQYF
>15|TRBJ2-2|TRBV5-1
CASSFDSPHTGELFF
>14|TRBJ2-5|TRBV5-4
CASSQDAGEETQYF
>12|TRBJ1-2|TRBV20-1
CSVESGVYGYTF
>12|TRBJ2-3|TRBV7-2
CASSLKVDTQYF
>14|TRBJ2-7|TRBV27
CASSLIGNAYEQYF
>14|TRBJ2-3|TRBV28
CASSFWQGVDTQYF
>14|TRBJ1-1|TRBV9
CASSVGTENTEAFF
>13|TRBJ2-7|TRBV27
CASSLSKTHKQYF
>16|TRBJ2-3|TRBV7-3
CASSSLGGDGGDTQYF
>16|TRBJ1-4|TRBV12-3/TRBV12-4
CASSRDRPATNEKLFF
>14|TRBJ2-1|TRBV7-2
CASSLAANSNEQFF
>17|TRBJ2-3|TRBV4-3
CASSQDLTGISTDTQYF
>15|TRBJ2-1|TRBV29-1
CSVDGFRVPYNEQFF
>18|TRBJ2-3|TRBV6-5
CASSYLGTSGSSTDTQYF
>16|TRBJ2-7|TRBV27
CASSSVLAGGSREQYF
>12|TRBJ2-1|TRBV9
CASSGDHAQQFF